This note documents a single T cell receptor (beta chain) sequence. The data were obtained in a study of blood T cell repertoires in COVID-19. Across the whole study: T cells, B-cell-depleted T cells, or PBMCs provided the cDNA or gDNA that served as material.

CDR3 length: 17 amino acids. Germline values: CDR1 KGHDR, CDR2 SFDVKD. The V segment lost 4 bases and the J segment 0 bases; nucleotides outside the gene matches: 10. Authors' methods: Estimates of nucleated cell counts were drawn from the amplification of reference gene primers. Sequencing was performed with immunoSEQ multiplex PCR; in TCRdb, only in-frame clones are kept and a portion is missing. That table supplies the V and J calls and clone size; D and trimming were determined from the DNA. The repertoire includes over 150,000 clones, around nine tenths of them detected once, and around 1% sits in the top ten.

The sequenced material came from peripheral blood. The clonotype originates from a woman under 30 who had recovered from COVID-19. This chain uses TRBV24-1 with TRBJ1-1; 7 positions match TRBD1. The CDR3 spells CATSDFLRQGLNTEAFF. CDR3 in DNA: TGTGCCACCAGTGACTTCCTTAGACAGGGACTGAACACTGAAGCTTTCTTT.